This TCR beta chain was profiled in a study of T cell responses to AZD1222 COVID-19 vaccine. Study-level results: Every sample of the repertoires postdated the peak T cell response. A reported finding is that nearly half of spike-specific TCRs target unmutated variant regions. Receipt of two AZD1222 doses was followed by a rise in Spike-specific TCR breadth and depth.

TCRdb's copy holds only in-frame clones and misses some; the assay was immunoSEQ multiplex PCR. The sample shows about 45,000 clones, about four fifths of them seen only once. Notes on this clone: Its antigen is unidentified.

This CDR3 has 12 amino acids. Per germline, CDR1 SQVTM and CDR2 ANQGSEA. The V gene lost 6 bases and the J gene lost 4 bases, with 9 bases spanning the gap. Sequenced material: peripheral blood, taken 28 days after the second dose of the MenACWY control vaccine. The sequence came from an adult who received the MenACWY meningococcal vaccine as a control. This chain joins TRBV29-1 and TRBJ1-4, with a tentative D call TRBD1 (5 bases). The CDR3 protein is CSVSGGNEKLFF. The CDR3 DNA sequence: TGCAGCGTATCCGGGGGTAATGAAAAACTGTTTTTT.